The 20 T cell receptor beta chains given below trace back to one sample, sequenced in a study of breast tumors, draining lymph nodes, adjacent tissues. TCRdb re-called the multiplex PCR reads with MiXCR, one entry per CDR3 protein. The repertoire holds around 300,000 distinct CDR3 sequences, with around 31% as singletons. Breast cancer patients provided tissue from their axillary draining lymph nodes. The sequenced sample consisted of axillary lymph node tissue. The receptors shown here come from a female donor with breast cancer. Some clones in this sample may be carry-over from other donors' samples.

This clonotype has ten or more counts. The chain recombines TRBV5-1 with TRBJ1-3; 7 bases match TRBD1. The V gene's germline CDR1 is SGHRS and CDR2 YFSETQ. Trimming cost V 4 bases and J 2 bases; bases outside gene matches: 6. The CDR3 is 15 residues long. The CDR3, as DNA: TGCGCCAGCAGCGAAAGACAGGGAACTGGAAACACCATATATTTT. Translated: CASSERQGTGNTIYF.

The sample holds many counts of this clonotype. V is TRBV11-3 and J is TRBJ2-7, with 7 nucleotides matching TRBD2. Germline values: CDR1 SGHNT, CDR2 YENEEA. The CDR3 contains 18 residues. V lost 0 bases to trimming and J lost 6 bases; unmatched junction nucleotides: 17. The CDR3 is CASSLDGKTREGRSEQYF. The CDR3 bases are TGTGCCAGCAGCTTAGATGGAAAGACGAGGGAGGGCCGGAGCGAGCAGTACTTC.

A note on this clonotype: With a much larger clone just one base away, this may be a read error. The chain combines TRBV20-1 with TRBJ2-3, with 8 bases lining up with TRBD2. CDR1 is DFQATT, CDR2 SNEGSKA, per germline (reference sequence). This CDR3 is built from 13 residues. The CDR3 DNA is TGCAGTGCTAGGGCGGGAGGCACAGATACGCAGTGTTTT. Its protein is CSARAGGTDTQCF.

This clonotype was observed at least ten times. CDR3 sequence: CSARTGGQEETQYF. CDR3 DNA sequence: TGCAGTGCGCGGACAGGGGGCCAAGAAGAGACCCAGTACTTC. The rearrangement joins TRBV20-1 to TRBJ2-5; 11 bases map to TRBD1. In germline, CDR1 is DFQATT, CDR2 SNEGSKA (reference sequence). The V and J ends lost 6 bases and 3 bases, in that order; junction bases with no gene match: 6. This CDR3 contains 14 residues.

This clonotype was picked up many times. The CDR3 loop is CASSLTGGPSSYNEQFF. CDR3 DNA: TGTGCCAGCAGTTTAACGGGAGGGCCCAGCTCCTACAATGAGCAGTTCTTC. The chain has TRBV12-3 or TRBV12-4 and TRBJ2-1; 8 bases fit TRBD2. The CDR3 loop spans 17 amino acids. Trimming took 2 bases from V and 0 from J; bases not matched to a gene: 6.

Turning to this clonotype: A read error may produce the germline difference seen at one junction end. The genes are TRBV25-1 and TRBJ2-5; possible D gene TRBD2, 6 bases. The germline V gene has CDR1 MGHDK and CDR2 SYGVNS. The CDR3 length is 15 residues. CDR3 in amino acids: CAGSDPGLLSGTQYF. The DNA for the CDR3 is TGTGCCGGCAGTGACCCAGGACTACTTAGTGGGACCCAGTACTTC. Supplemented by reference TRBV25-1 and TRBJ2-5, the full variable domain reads EADIYQTPRYLVIGTGKKITLECSQTMGHDKMYWYQQDPGMELHLIHYSYGVNSTEKGDLSSESTVSRIRTEHFPLTLESARPSHTSQYLCAGSDPGLLSGTQYFGPGTRLLVL.

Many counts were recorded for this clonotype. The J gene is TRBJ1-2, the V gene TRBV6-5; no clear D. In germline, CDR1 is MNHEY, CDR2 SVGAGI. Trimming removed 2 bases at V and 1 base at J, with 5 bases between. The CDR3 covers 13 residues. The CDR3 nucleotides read TGTGCCAGCAGTTACGGGGTTAACTATGGCTACACCTTC. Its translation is CASSYGVNYGYTF.

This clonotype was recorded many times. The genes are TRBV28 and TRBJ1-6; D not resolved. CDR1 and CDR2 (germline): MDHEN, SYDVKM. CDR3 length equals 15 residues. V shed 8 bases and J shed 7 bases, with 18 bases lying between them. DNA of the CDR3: TGTGCCAGCTCTGGTAAGGCAGGTACAAATTCACCCCTCCACTTT. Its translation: CASSGKAGTNSPLHF.

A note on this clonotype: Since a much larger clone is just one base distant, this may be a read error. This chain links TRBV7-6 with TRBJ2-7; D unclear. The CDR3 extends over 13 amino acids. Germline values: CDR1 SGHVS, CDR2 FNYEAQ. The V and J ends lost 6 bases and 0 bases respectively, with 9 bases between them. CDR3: CASRGTNSYEQYF. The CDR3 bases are TGTGCCAGCAGGGGCACCAACTCCTACGAGCAGTACTTC.

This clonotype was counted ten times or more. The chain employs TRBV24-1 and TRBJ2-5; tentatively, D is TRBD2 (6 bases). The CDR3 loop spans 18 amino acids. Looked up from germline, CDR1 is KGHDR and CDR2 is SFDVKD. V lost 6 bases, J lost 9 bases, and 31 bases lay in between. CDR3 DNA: TGTGCCACCAGTCCAACGTTTGGAACGCCGGGGGTCGGGGAGGCCCAGTACTTC. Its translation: CATSPTFGTPGVGEAQYF.

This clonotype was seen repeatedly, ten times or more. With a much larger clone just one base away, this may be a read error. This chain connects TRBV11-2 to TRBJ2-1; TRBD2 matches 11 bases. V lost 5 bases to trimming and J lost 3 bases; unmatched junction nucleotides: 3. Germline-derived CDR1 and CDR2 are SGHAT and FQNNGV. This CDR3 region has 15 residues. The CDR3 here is CASSLTSGNYNEQFF. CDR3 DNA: TGTGCCAGCAGCCTGACTAGCGGGAACTACAATGAGCAGTTCTTC.

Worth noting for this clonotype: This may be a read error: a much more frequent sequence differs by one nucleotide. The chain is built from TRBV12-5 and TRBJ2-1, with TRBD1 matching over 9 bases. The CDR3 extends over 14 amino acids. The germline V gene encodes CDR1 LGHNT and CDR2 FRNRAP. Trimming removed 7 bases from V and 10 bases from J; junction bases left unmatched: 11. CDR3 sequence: CASAQGQGTYEQFF. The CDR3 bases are TGTGCTAGTGCCCAGGGACAGGGAACCTACGAGCAGTTCTTC. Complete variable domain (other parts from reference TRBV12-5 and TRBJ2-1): DARVTQTPRHKVTEMGQEVTMRCQPILGHNTVFWYRQTMMQGLELLAYFRNRAPLDDSGMPKDRFSAEMPDATLATLKIQPSEPRDSAVYFCASAQGQGTYEQFFGPGTRLTVL.

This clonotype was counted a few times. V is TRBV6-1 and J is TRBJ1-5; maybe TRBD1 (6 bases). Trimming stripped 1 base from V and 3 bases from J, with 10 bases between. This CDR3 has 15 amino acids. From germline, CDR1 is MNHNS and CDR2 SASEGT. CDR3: CASSEGGGLNQPQHF. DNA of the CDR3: TGTGCCAGCAGTGAAGGGGGGGGCCTCAATCAGCCCCAGCATTTT.

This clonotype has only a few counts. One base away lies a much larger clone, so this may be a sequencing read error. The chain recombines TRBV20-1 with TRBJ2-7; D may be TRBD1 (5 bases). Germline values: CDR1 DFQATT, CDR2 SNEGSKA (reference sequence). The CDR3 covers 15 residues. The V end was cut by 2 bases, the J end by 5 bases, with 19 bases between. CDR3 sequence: CSARNWASDTNEQYF. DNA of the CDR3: TGCAGTGCTAGAAACTGGGCCTCGGACACTAACGAGCAGTACTTC.

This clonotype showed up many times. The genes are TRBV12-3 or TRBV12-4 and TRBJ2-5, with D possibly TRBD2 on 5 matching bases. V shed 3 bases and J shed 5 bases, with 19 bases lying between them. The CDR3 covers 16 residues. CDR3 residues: CASSFRIRGEGETQYF. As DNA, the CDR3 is TGTGCCAGCAGTTTCAGAATTCGGGGAGAAGGGGAGACCCAGTACTTC.

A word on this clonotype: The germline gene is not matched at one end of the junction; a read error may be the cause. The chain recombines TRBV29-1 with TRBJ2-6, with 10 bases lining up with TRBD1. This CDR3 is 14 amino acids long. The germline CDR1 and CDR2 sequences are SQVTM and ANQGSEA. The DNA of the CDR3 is TGCAGCGCTCAGTCTGGGACAGGGGTCAACGTCCTGACTTTC. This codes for CSAQSGTGVNVLTF.

CDR3 in amino acids: CASRVSGISYEQYF. In DNA, the CDR3 is TGTGCCAGCAGGGTTAGCGGGATCTCCTACGAGCAGTACTTC. The V and J genes are TRBV28 and TRBJ2-7, with 8 bases fitting TRBD2. CDR1 and CDR2 from the germline V gene are MDHEN and SYDVKM. The length of the CDR3 is 14 residues. The trim removed 6 bases at V and 0 bases at J, leaving 4 bases unmatched.

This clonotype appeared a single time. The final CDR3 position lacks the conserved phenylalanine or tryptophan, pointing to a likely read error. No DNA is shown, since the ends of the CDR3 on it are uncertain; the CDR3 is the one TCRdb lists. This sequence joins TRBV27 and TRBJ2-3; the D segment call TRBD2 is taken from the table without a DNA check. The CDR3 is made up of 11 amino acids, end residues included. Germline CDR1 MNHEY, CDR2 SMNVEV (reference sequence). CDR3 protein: CASSMYRDLHC.

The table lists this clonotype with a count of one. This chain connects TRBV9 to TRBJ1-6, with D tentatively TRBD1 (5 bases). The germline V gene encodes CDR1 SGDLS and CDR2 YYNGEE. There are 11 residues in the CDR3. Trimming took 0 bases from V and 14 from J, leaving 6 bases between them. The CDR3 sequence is CASSVEGSLHF. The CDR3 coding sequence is TGTGCCAGCAGCGTAGAGGGGTCCCTCCACTTT.

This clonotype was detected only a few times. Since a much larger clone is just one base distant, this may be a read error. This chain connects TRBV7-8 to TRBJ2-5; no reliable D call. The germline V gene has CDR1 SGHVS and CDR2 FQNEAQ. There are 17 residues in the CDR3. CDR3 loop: CASSLVSSVGSQEPQYF. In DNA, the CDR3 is TGTGCCAGCAGCTTAGTCTCTAGTGTGGGCAGTCAAGAGCCCCAGTACTTC.